The sequence of this T cell receptor beta chain was determined in a study of T cell responses to AZD1222 COVID-19 vaccine. Clones were sequenced by immunoSEQ multiplex PCR, and TCRdb holds only the in-frame ones, with some missing. Here the sample spans some 130,000 clones, approximately 85% being singletons. In regard to this clone: Its antigen is undetermined.

This CDR3 has 16 amino acids. V dropped 3 bases and J dropped 4; count of bases not matched to a gene: 11. The germline V gene has CDR1 KGHSH and CDR2 LQKENI. Points from the study as a whole: Clonal diversity was possibly underestimated, and white British individuals and females predominated among donors. All repertoire sampling was performed exclusively after the peak T cell response.

The sample was peripheral blood, taken on day 0 of AZD1222 vaccination. The V and J genes are TRBV18 and TRBJ2-5; 7 bases map to TRBD1. The TCR sequence derives from an adult in good health. CDR3 nucleotides: TGTGCCAGCTCACCCAACCGACAGGGATCCTCAGAGACCCAGTACTTC. It codes for CASSPNRQGSSETQYF.